This T cell receptor (beta chain) was documented in a study of graft-versus-host responses after intestinal transplantation. Points on this clone: Antigen: not known.

V lost 7 bases, J lost 5 bases, and 15 bases lay in between. The V gene's germline CDR1 is MNHNY and CDR2 SVGAGI (reference sequence). The CDR3 contains 13 residues. Produced via immunoSEQ multiplex PCR; TCRdb's table is partial and in-frame only. The sample yields about 130,000 clones, about 92% seen once. This sequence originates from a human donor who received an intestinal transplant. The genes are TRBV6-6 and TRBJ2-7, with D possibly being TRBD2 (5 bases). Sequenced material: unstimulated CD4+ T cells sorted from spleen or lymph node cells, taken before intestinal transplant. CDR3 nucleotides: TGTGCCAGCACCGGGCGGGTGAGGGACGAGCAGTACTTC. Translated: CASTGRVRDEQYF.